Shown below are 14 T cell receptor beta chains from a single sample sequenced in a study of beta chain features in type 1 diabetes. Reverse transcription of all isolated RNA meant that expressed TCRB transcripts were sequenced. Sequencing used immunoSEQ multiplex PCR; TCRdb keeps in-frame clones, though not all of them. Among about 400,000 clones listed, roughly 12% were seen once. The sample taken for sequencing was naive CD4+ T cells from blood. These receptors all stem from a man younger than 35 in good health.

This clone was seen a few times. This CDR3 is also generated by other DNA sequences in the sample. The chain joins TRBV6-5 to TRBJ2-4; no definite D call. Germline CDR1 MNHEY, CDR2 SVGAGI. The CDR3 sequence is 15 residues long. Trimming stripped 0 bases from V and 0 bases from J, with 6 bases between. The CDR3 spells CASSYSGLAKNIQYF. The CDR3 DNA is TGTGCCAGCAGTTACTCTGGGCTAGCCAAAAACATTCAGTACTTC.

The CDR3 region is CASSDGTGLRSGANVLTF. The CDR3 DNA reads as TGTGCCAGCAGCGATGGGACAGGGCTCCGCTCTGGGGCCAACGTCCTGACTTTC. The chain recombines TRBV5-4 with TRBJ2-6, with 9 bases that match TRBD1. Germline CDR1 SGHNT, CDR2 YYREEE (reference sequence). V was clipped by 4 bases and J by 0 bases; unmatched bases: 8. The CDR3 sequence is 18 residues long.

This sequence joins TRBV5-6 and TRBJ1-6; TRBD1 matches at 8 bases. The V gene end was trimmed by 6 bases and the J gene end by 7 bases; junction bases not matched to a gene: 6. This CDR3 is 14 amino acids long. CDR1 is SGHDT and CDR2 is YYEEEE in the germline V gene. The CDR3 bases are TGTGCCAGCAACCTTTGGACAGGGAATTCACCCCTCCACTTT. Translation gives CASNLWTGNSPLHF. The full variable domain, rest sourced from reference TRBV5-6 and TRBJ1-6, is DAGVTQSPTHLIKTRGQQVTLRCSPKSGHDTVSWYQQALGQGPQFIFQYYEEEERQRGNFPDRFSGHQFPNYSSELNVNALLLGDSALYLCASNLWTGNSPLHFGNGTRLTVT.

The chain has TRBV27 and TRBJ2-1, with 7 bases identical to TRBD1. Per germline, CDR1 MNHEY and CDR2 SMNVEV (reference sequence). With 7 bases clipped from V and 4 bases from J, the junction kept 4 bases outside the gene matches. The CDR3 contains 13 residues. The CDR3 spells CASTRGRYNEQFF. The CDR3 DNA reads TGTGCCAGCACCAGGGGGAGATACAATGAGCAGTTCTTC.

This clone was detected a few times. The chain employs TRBV7-2 and TRBJ2-5; D not certain. CDR1 is SGHTA and CDR2 is FQGNSA in the germline V gene. Deletions cut 1 base from V and 2 bases from J, with 8 bases between. The CDR3 extends over 14 amino acids. DNA for the CDR3: TGTGCCAGCAGCTTAGTGTCCAGTCAAGAGACCCAGTACTTC. This codes for CASSLVSSQETQYF.

V and J are TRBV30 and TRBJ1-4; 7 bases map to TRBD1. The germline V gene has CDR1 GTSNPN and CDR2 SVGIG (reference sequence). The CDR3 spans 15 residues. The junction had 14 bases not matched to a gene; V was cut back by 5 bases and J by 8 bases. CDR3 nucleotide sequence: TGTGCCTGGGCCAAACCGACAGGGATCGGGGAAAAACTGTTTTTT. Encoded protein: CAWAKPTGIGEKLFF. Complete variable domain (other parts from reference TRBV30 and TRBJ1-4): SQTIHQWPATLVQPVGSPLSLECTVEGTSNPNLYWYRQAAGRGLQLLFYSVGIGQISSEVPQNLSASRPQDRQFILSSKKLLLSDSGFYLCAWAKPTGIGEKLFFGSGTQLSVL.

This clone is a singleton in its sample. This sequence joins TRBV6-5 and TRBJ2-7; TRBD2 matches 13 bases. Germline V gives CDR1 MNHEY, CDR2 SVGAGI. The ends lost 6 bases at V and 2 bases at J; junction bases unmatched: 4. This CDR3 has 15 amino acids. The CDR3 bases are TGTGCCAGCAGAACCGGGACTAGCGGGACCTACGAGCAGTACTTC. Translating it yields CASRTGTSGTYEQYF.

The chain carries TRBV7-2 and TRBJ2-2; 7 bases fit TRBD1. CDR3 length: 16 amino acids. The V gene's germline CDR1 is SGHTA and CDR2 FQGNSA. The J segment lost 1 base and the V segment lost 5 bases, leaving 7 bases of the junction unmatched. The CDR3 sequence is CASSLQQGRNTGELFF. The CDR3 DNA is TGTGCCAGCAGCCTCCAACAGGGGAGGAACACCGGGGAGCTGTTTTTT.

This clone was detected a few times. The J gene is TRBJ2-5, the V gene TRBV7-6; TRBD1 matches 8 bases. The V and J ends lost 5 bases and 0 bases, in that order; junction bases with no gene match: 5. The CDR3 has 15 amino acids. From germline, CDR1 is SGHVS and CDR2 FNYEAQ. In DNA, the CDR3 is TGTGCCAGCAGCACCCTGACAGGGGACCAAGAGACCCAGTACTTC. Residues: CASSTLTGDQETQYF.

The chain employs TRBV7-2 and TRBJ1-4; D not certain. Germline values: CDR1 SGHTA, CDR2 FQGNSA. The V end was cut by 5 bases, the J end by 8 bases, with 12 bases between. The CDR3 is 13 amino acids. CDR3 bases: TGTGCCAGCAGCACCCCGGGTGGCGAAAAACTGTTTTTT. Amino acid sequence: CASSTPGGEKLFF.

This chain connects TRBV5-6 to TRBJ2-3; 11 nucleotides match TRBD2. This CDR3 is built from 16 residues. V lost 0 bases to trimming and J lost 0 bases; unmatched junction nucleotides: 0. CDR1 and CDR2 from the germline V gene are SGHDT and YYEEEE. The CDR3 spells CASSLGLAGSTDTQYF. For the CDR3, the DNA is TGTGCCAGCAGCTTGGGACTAGCGGGGAGCACAGATACGCAGTATTTT.

This clone showed up just a few times. The chain employs TRBV6-5 and TRBJ2-7; possibly TRBD1 for D (6 bases). Germline CDR1 MNHEY, CDR2 SVGAGI. The V end lost 6 bases, the J end lost 2 bases, and 14 bases lay between the germline ends. The CDR3 is made up of 14 amino acids. The CDR3 sequence is CASRDPGHPYEQYF. In nucleotides, the CDR3 is TGTGCCAGCAGGGATCCGGGACACCCCTACGAGCAGTACTTC.

V gene TRBV28 combines with J gene TRBJ1-2, with D perhaps TRBD1 (5 bases). CDR1 is MDHEN and CDR2 is SYDVKM in the germline V gene. The CDR3 totals 12 residues. Trimming left V 0 bases short and J 14 bases short, with 13 bases between. The CDR3 sequence is CASSLWGDGRTF. The CDR3 DNA follows: TGTGCCAGCAGTTTATGGGGGGACGGGAGGACCTTC.

The chain recombines TRBV2 with TRBJ2-3; the match to TRBD1 covers 8 bases. The CDR3 runs to 13 residues. V shed 10 bases and J 6 bases; nucleotides not matched to a gene: 9. Per the germline V gene, CDR1 is SNHLY and CDR2 is FYNNEI. CDR3 amino acids: CATPDRTGDTQYF. CDR3 DNA: TGTGCCACCCCGGACAGGACAGGGGATACGCAGTATTTT. The entire variable domain, with the rest obtained from reference TRBV2 and TRBJ2-3, is as follows: EPEVTQTPSHQVTQMGQEVILRCVPISNHLYFYWYRQILGQKVEFLVSFYNNEISEKSEIFDDQFSVERPDGSNFTLKIRSTKLEDSAMYFCATPDRTGDTQYFGPGTRLTVL.